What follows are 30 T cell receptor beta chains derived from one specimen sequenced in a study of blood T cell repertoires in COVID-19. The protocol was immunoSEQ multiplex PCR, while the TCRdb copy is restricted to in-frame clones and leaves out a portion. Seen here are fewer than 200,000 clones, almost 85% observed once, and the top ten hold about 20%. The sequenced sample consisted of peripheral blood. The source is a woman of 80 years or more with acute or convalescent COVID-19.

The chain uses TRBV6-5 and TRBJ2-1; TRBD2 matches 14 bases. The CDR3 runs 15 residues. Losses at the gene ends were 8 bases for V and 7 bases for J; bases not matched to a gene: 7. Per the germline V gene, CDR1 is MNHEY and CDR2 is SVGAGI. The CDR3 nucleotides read TGTGCCAGCGGACCGACTAGCGGGAGGGCGAATGAGCAGTTCTTC. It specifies CASGPTSGRANEQFF.

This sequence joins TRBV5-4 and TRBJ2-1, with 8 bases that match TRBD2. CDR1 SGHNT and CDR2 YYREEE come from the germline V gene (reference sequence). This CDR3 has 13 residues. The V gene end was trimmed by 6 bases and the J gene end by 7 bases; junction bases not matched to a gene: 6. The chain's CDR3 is CASTEGLGNEQFF. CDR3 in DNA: TGTGCCAGCACGGAGGGACTAGGGAATGAGCAGTTCTTC.

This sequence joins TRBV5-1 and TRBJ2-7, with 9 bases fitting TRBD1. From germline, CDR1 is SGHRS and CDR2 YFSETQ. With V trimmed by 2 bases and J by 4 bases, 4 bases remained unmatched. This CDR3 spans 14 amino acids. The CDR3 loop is CASSFEGQGYEQYF. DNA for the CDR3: TGCGCCAGCAGCTTCGAGGGACAGGGTTACGAGCAGTACTTC. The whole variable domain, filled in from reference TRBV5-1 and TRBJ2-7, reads KAGVTQTPRYLIKTRGQQVTLSCSPISGHRSVSWYQQTPGQGLQFLFEYFSETQRNKGNFPGRFSGRQFSNSRSEMNVSTLELGDSALYLCASSFEGQGYEQYFGPGTRLTVT.

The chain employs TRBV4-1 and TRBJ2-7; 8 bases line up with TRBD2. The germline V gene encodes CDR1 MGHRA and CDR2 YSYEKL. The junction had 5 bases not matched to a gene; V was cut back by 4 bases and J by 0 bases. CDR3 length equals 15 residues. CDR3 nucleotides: TGCGCCAGCAGCCGACTAGCGATTAGCTCCTACGAGCAGTACTTC. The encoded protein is CASSRLAISSYEQYF.

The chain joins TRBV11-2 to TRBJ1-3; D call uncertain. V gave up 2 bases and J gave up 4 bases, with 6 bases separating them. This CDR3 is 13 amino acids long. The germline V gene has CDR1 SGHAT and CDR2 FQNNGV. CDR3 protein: CASSLLPGNTIYF. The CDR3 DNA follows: TGTGCCAGCAGCTTACTTCCCGGAAACACCATATATTTT.

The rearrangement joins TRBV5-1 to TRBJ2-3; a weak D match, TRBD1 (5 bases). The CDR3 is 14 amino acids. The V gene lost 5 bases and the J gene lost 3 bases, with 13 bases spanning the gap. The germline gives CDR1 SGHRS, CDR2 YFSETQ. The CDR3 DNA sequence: TGCGCCAGCAGAGAACAGGCCGGGACAGATACGCAGTATTTT. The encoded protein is CASREQAGTDTQYF.

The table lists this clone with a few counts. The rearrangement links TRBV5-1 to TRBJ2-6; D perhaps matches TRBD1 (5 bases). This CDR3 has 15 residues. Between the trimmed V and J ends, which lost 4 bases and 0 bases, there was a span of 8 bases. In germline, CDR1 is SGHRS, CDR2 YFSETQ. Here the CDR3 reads CASSLDSSGANVLTF. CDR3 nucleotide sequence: TGCGCCAGCAGCCTAGACAGCTCTGGGGCCAACGTCCTGACTTTC.

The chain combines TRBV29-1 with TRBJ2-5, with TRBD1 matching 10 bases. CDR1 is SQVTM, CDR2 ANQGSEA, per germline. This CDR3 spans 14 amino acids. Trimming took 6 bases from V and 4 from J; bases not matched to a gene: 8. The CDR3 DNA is TGCAGCGTCACCGGGACAGGGGTGGGAGAGACCCAGTACTTC. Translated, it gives CSVTGTGVGETQYF.

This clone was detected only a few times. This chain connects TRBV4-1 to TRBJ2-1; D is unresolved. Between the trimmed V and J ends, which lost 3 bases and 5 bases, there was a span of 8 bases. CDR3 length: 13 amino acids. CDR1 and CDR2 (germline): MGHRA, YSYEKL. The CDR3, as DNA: TGCGCCAGCAGCCATGCGGTCCACAATGAGCAGTTCTTC. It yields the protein CASSHAVHNEQFF.

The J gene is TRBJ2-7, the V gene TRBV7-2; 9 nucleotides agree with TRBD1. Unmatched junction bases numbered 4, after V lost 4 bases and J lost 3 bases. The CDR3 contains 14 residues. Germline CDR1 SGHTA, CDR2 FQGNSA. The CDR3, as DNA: TGTGCCAGCAGCTCCCGGGACAGGGTCTACGAGCAGTACTTC. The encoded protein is CASSSRDRVYEQYF. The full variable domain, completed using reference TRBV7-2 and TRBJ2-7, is GAGVSQSPSNKVTEKGKDVELRCDPISGHTALYWYRQSLGQGLEFLIYFQGNSAPDKSGLPSDRFSAERTGGSVSTLTIQRTQQEDSAVYLCASSSRDRVYEQYFGPGTRLTVT.

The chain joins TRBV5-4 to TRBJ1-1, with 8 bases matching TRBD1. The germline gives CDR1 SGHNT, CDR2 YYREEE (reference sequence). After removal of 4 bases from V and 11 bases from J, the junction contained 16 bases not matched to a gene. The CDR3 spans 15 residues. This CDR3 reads CASSGGGQANKGAFF. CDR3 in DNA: TGTGCCAGCAGCGGAGGGGGACAGGCCAACAAGGGCGCTTTCTTT. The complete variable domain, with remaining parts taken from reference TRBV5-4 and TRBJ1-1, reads ETGVTQSPTHLIKTRGQQVTLRCSSQSGHNTVSWYQQALGQGPQFIFQYYREEENGRGNFPPRFSGLQFPNYSSELNVNALELDDSALYLCASSGGGQANKGAFFGQGTRLTVV.

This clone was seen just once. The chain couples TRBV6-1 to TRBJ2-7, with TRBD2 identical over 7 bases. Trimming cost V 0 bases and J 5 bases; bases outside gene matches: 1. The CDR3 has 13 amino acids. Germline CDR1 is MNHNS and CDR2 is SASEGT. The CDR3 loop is CASSEARGDEQYF. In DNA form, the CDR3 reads TGTGCCAGCAGTGAAGCTCGGGGGGACGAGCAGTACTTC.

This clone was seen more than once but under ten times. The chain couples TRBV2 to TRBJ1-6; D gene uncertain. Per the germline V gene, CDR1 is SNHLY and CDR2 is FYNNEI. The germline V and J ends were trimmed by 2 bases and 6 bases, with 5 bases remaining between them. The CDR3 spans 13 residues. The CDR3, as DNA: TGTGCCAGCAGTGAAAGCGTTAATTCACCCCTCCACTTT. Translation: CASSESVNSPLHF.

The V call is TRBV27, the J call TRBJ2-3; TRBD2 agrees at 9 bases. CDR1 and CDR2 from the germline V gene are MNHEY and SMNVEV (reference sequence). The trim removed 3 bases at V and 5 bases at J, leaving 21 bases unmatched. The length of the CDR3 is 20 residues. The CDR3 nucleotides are TGTGCCAGCAGTTTCCGCCCCCGTACAAATTTAGCGGGAGCGGGAGATACGCAGTATTTT. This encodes CASSFRPRTNLAGAGDTQYF.

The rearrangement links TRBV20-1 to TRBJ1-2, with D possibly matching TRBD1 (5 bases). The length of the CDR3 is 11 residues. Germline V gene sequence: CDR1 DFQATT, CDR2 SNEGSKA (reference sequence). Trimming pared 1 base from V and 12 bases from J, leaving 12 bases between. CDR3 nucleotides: TGCAGTGCTAGAGGCGGGGGAAAAGACACCTTC. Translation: CSARGGGKDTF.

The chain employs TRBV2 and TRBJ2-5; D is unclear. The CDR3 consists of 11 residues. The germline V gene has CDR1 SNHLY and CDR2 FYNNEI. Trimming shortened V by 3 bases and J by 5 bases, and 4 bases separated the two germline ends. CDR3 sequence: CASSDEETQYF. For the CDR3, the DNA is TGTGCCAGCAGTGACGAGGAGACCCAGTACTTC.

DNA for the CDR3: TGTGCCAGTAGTAGTCTTAGACAGGGTCTAGGCGAGCAGTACTTC. Protein product: CASSSLRQGLGEQYF. The chain has TRBV19 and TRBJ2-7, with 7 positions matching TRBD1. CDR1 LNHDA and CDR2 SQIVND come from the germline V gene (reference sequence). The CDR3 length is 15 residues. The junction had 12 bases not matched to a gene; V was cut back by 4 bases and J by 6 bases. Based on the CDR3 plus reference TRBV19 and TRBJ2-7, the full variable domain is DGGITQSPKYLFRKEGQNVTLSCEQNLNHDAMYWYRQDPGQGLRLIYYSQIVNDFQKGDIAEGYSVSREKKESFPLTVTSAQKNPTAFYLCASSSLRQGLGEQYFGPGTRLTVT.

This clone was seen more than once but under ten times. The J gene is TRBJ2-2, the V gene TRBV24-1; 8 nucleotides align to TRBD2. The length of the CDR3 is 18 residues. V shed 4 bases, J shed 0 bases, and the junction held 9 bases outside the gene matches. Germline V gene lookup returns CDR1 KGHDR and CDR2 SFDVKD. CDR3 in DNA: TGTGCCACCAGTGACCAAGCCACTAGCGGAGCGAACACCGGGGAGCTGTTTTTT. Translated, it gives CATSDQATSGANTGELFF.

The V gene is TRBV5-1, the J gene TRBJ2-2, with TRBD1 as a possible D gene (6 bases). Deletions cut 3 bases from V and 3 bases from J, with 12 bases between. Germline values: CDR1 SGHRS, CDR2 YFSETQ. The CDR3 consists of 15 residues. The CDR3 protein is CASSSRAGDTGELFF. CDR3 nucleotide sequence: TGCGCCAGCAGCTCGAGGGCAGGGGACACCGGGGAGCTGTTTTTT.

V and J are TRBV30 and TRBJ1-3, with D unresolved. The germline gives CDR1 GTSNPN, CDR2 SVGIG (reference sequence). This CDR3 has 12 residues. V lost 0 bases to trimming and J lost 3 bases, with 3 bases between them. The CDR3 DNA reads TGTGCCTGGAGTGTACTTGGAAACACCATATATTTT. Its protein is CAWSVLGNTIYF.

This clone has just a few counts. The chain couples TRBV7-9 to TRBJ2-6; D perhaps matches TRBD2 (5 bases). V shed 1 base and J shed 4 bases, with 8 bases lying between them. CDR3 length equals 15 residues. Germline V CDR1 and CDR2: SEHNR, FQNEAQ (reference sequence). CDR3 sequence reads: CASSLERAGANVLTF. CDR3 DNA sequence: TGTGCCAGCAGCTTAGAGAGGGCCGGGGCCAACGTCCTGACTTTC.

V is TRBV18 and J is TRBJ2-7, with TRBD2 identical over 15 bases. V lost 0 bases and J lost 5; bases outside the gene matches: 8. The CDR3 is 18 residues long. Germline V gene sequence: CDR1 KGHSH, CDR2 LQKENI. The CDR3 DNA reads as TGTGCCAGCTCACCACCGGGACTAGCGGGAGGATCCGTCCACGAGCAGTACTTC. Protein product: CASSPPGLAGGSVHEQYF.

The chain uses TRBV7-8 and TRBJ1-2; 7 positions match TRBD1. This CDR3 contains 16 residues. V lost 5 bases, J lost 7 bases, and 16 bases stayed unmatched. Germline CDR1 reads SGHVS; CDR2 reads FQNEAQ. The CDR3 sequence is CASSPIDRVRGVGYTF. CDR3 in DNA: TGTGCCAGCAGCCCGATCGACAGGGTCAGGGGGGTTGGCTACACCTTC.

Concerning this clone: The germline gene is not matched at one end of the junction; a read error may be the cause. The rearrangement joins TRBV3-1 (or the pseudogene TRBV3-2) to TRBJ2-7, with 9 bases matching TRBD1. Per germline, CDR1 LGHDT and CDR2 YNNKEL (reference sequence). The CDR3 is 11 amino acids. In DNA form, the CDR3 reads TGTGCCAGCAGCCAAGGGACAGGGGAGCACTTC. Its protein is CASSQGTGEHF.

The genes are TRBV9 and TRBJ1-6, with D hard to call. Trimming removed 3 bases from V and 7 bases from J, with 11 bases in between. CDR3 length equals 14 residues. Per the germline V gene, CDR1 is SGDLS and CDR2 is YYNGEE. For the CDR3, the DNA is TGTGCCAGCAGCGCTAGTCTAAGCAATTCACCCCTCCACTTT. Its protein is CASSASLSNSPLHF.

The CDR3 protein is CASSQGPTGVYGYTF. The CDR3 nucleotides are TGCGCCAGCAGCCAAGGCCCGACAGGGGTCTATGGCTACACCTTC. This chain joins TRBV4-3 and TRBJ1-2; the match to TRBD1 covers 8 bases. Germline V gives CDR1 LGHNA, CDR2 YSLEER. Losses at the gene ends were 1 base for V and 4 bases for J; bases not matched to a gene: 5. The CDR3 is 15 amino acids.

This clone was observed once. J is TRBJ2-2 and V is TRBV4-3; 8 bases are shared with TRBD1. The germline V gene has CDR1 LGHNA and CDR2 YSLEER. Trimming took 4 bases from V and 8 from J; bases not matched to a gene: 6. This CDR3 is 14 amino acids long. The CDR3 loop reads CASSPQTGEGELFF. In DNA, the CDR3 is TGCGCCAGCAGCCCCCAGACAGGGGAGGGGGAGCTGTTTTTT.

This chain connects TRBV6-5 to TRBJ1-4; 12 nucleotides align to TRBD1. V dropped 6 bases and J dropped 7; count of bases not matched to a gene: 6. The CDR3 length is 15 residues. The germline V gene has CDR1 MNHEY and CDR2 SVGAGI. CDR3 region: CASRGQGAGGEKLFF. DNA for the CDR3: TGTGCCAGCAGGGGACAGGGGGCGGGCGGTGAAAAACTGTTTTTT.

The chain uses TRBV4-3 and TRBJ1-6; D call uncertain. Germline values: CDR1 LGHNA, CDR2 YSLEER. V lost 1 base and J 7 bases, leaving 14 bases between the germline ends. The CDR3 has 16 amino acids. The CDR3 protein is CASSQGYYTLNSPLHF. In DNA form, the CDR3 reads TGCGCCAGCAGCCAAGGGTACTACACTTTAAATTCACCCCTCCACTTT.

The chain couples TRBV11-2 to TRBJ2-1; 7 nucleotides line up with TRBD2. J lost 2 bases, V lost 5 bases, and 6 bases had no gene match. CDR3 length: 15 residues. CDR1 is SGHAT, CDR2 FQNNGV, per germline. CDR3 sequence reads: CASSRASGAYNEQFF. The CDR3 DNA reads TGTGCCAGCAGCCGTGCTAGCGGAGCCTACAATGAGCAGTTCTTC.